Presented here are 12 T cell receptor beta chains from one specimen sequenced in a study of CD8 T cells in ankylosing spondylitis. One entry per CDR3 protein results from TCRdb running MiXCR on the 5' RACE reads. The sample holds some 300,000 distinct CDR3 sequences, less than 25% seen once. Sequencing used blood, either unsorted or a sorted T cell fraction (not recorded which). These receptor sequences come from a female donor with ankylosing spondylitis or in good health (not recorded which).

The chain is built from TRBV7-2 and TRBJ2-2; D might be TRBD1 (5 bases). Germline V CDR1 and CDR2: SGHTA, FQGNSA. V was cut by 5 bases and J by 5 bases, with 15 bases left in between. The CDR3 extends over 15 amino acids. DNA of the CDR3: TGTGCCAGCAGCCAAGGGGCTAGACGGACCGGGGAGCTGTTTTTT. It is translated as CASSQGARRTGELFF.

This clonotype was seen many times. The chain links TRBV6-2 or TRBV6-3 to TRBJ1-5; D not resolved. The CDR3 runs to 16 residues. Germline assignment: CDR1 MNHEY and CDR2 SVGEGT. V lost 7 bases, J lost 0 bases, and 16 bases lay in between. CDR3 bases: TGTGCCAGCATCGGTGGACCGGACTATAGCAATCAGCCCCAGCATTTT. Residues: CASIGGPDYSNQPQHF.

The chain combines TRBV7-8 with TRBJ2-2, with TRBD1 matching 7 bases. The CDR3 sequence is 16 residues long. The J segment lost 6 bases and the V segment lost 5 bases, leaving 12 bases of the junction unmatched. Germline V gene lookup returns CDR1 SGHVS and CDR2 FQNEAQ. The DNA of the CDR3 is TGTGCCAGCAGCCCCGACTACAGGGGTAGAGCCGGGGAGCTGTTTTTT. Protein product: CASSPDYRGRAGELFF.

The J gene is TRBJ2-7, the V gene TRBV7-9; 9 bases agree with TRBD1. The V gene's germline CDR1 is SEHNR and CDR2 FQNEAQ (reference sequence). The V segment lost 5 bases and the J segment 4 bases; nucleotides outside the gene matches: 6. The CDR3 extends over 14 amino acids. In DNA form, the CDR3 reads TGTGCCAGCAGCCGCCGGGACAGGGCGTACGAGCAGTACTTC. Translated, it gives CASSRRDRAYEQYF.

There are a few counts of this clonotype. J is TRBJ2-5 and V is TRBV7-2; D unclear. Trimming cost V 5 bases and J 5 bases, with 15 bases left between them. Germline CDR1 reads SGHTA; CDR2 reads FQGNSA. The CDR3 totals 14 residues. CDR3 loop: CASSLLRAAETQYF. In DNA form, the CDR3 reads TGTGCCAGCAGCCTCCTACGGGCAGCCGAGACCCAGTACTTC.

This clonotype was detected only a few times. The chain has TRBV9 and TRBJ1-2; TRBD1 aligns across 8 bases. V lost 4 bases to trimming and J lost 7 bases; unmatched junction nucleotides: 9. The CDR3 contains 14 residues. The germline V gene has CDR1 SGDLS and CDR2 YYNGEE. The CDR3 nucleotides are TGTGCCAGCAGCCCAAGACAGGGGTCGGGTGGCTACACCTTC. Translation: CASSPRQGSGGYTF.

DNA for the CDR3: TGTGCCAGCAGCCCCGTCCCAGACTACGAGCAGTACTTC. It encodes CASSPVPDYEQYF. The chain has TRBV6-1 and TRBJ2-7; D gene ambiguous. The CDR3 has 13 residues. The V gene's germline CDR1 is MNHNS and CDR2 SASEGT. The V and J ends lost 6 bases and 3 bases respectively, with 12 bases between them.

CDR3: CAASSGVDQPQHF. In DNA form, the CDR3 reads TGTGCCGCCAGCTCGGGGGTAGATCAGCCCCAGCATTTT. The chain couples TRBV18 to TRBJ1-5; tentatively, D is TRBD1 (5 bases). The germline gives CDR1 KGHSH, CDR2 LQKENI. Trimming stripped 11 bases from V and 5 bases from J, with 16 bases between. The CDR3 length is 13 residues.

V usage is TRBV6-1 and J usage is TRBJ2-3; D is undetermined. Between the trimmed V and J ends, which lost 4 bases and 3 bases, there was a span of 14 bases. CDR3 length equals 15 residues. Germline V lookup: CDR1 MNHNS, CDR2 SASEGT. The CDR3 nucleotides read TGTGCCAGCAGTGTTTCGCTCACTGAAACAGATACGCAGTATTTT. Protein: CASSVSLTETDTQYF.

This clonotype has only a few counts. J is TRBJ2-5 and V is TRBV18; 8 bases line up with TRBD1. Germline CDR1 is KGHSH and CDR2 is LQKENI. The V and J ends lost 4 bases and 4 bases, in that order; junction bases with no gene match: 11. There are 16 residues in the CDR3. CDR3 sequence reads: CASSRTDRDRRETQYF. In DNA, the CDR3 is TGTGCCAGCTCACGTACGGACAGGGATCGTAGAGAGACCCAGTACTTC.

This clonotype came up a few times. The gene calls are TRBV27 and TRBJ1-5; 11 nucleotides agree with TRBD1. There are 17 residues in the CDR3. CDR1 is MNHEY and CDR2 is SMNVEV in the germline V gene (reference sequence). The V and J ends lost 5 bases and 3 bases, in that order; junction bases with no gene match: 9. CDR3 sequence: CASSHRTGGRINQPQHF. In DNA form, the CDR3 reads TGTGCCAGCAGTCACAGGACAGGGGGCCGGATCAATCAGCCCCAGCATTTT.

This clonotype turned up a few times. The chain joins TRBV19 to TRBJ2-1, with unresolved D. The germline V and J ends were trimmed by 5 bases and 5 bases, with 10 bases remaining between them. The CDR3 spans 13 residues. Per germline, CDR1 LNHDA and CDR2 SQIVND (reference sequence). For the CDR3, the DNA is TGTGCCAGTAGTCTGGGATACAACAATGAGCAGTTCTTC. Protein product: CASSLGYNNEQFF.